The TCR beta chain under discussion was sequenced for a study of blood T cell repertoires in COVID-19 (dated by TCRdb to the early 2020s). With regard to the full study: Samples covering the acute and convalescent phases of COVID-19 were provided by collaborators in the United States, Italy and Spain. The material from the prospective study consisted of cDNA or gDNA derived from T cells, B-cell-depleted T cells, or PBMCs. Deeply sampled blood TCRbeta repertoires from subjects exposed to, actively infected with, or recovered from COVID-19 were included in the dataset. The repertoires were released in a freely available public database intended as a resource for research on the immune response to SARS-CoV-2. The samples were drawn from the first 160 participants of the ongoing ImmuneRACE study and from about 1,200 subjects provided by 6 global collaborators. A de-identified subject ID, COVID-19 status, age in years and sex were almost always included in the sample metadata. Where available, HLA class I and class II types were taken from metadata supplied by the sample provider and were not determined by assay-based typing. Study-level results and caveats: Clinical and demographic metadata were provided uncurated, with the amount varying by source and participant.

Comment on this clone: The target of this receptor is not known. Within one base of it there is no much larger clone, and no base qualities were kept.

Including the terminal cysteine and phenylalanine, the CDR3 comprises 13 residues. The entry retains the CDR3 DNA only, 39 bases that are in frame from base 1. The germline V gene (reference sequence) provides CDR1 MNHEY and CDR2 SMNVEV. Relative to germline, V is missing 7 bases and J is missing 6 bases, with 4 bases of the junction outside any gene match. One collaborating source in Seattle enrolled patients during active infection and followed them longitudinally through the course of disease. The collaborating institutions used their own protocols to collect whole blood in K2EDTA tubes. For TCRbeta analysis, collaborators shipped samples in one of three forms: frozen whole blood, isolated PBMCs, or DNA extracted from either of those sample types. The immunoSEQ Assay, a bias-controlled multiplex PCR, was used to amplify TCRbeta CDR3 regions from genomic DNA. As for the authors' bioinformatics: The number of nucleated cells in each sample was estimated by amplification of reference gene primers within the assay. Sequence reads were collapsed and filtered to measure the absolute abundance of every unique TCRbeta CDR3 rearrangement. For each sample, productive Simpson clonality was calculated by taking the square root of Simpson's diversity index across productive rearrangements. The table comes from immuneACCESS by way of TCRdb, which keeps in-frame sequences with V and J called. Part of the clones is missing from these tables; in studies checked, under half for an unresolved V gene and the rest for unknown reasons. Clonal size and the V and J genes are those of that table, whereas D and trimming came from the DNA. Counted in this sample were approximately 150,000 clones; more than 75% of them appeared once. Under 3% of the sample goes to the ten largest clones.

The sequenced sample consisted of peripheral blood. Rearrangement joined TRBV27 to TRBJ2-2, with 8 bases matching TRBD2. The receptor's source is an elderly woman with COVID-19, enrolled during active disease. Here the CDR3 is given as CASNPGGPGELFF. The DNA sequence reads TGTGCCAGCAACCCGGGAGGGCCCGGGGAGCTGTTTTTT.